Below, 27 T cell receptor beta chains from the same sample are listed, as sequenced in a study of T cell repertoires in cytomegalovirus infection. A single record per CDR3 protein comes from TCRdb applying MiXCR to the reads. The sample has fewer than 1,000,000 distinct CDR3 sequences, about a third seen once. Antigens for these TCRs are unknown. Sequenced here: cultured CD8+ T cells from PBMCs, sampled from culture after CMV antigen stimulation. The origin of the receptors is a human donor in good health (CMV status not recorded). Some clones in this sample may be carry-over from other donors' samples.

The V gene is TRBV7-9, the J gene TRBJ2-2, with D perhaps matching TRBD1 (6 bases). The ends were cut back, 5 bases at V and 3 bases at J, with 13 bases in the middle. CDR1 and CDR2 (germline): SEHNR, FQNEAQ (reference sequence). CDR3 size: 15 residues. The CDR3 protein is CASSDRPIHTGELFF. The CDR3 DNA sequence: TGTGCCAGCAGCGACAGGCCTATCCACACCGGGGAGCTGTTTTTT. Full variable domain (remainder filled in from reference TRBV7-9 and TRBJ2-2): DTGVSQNPRHKITKRGQNVTFRCDPISEHNRLYWYRQTLGQGPEFLTYFQNEAQLEKSRLLSDRFSAERPKGSFSTLEIQRTEQGDSAMYLCASSDRPIHTGELFFGEGSRLTVL.

Comment on this clonotype: With a much larger clone just one base away, this may be a read error. The chain has TRBV6-6 and TRBJ2-2, with 7 bases that match TRBD1. Germline CDR1 is MNHNY and CDR2 is SVGAGI (reference sequence). This CDR3 comprises 16 residues. The CDR3 protein is CVSSYFRTGNTGELFF. The CDR3 coding sequence is TGTGTCAGCAGTTACTTCCGGACAGGGAACACCGGGGAGCTGTTTTTT.

This clonotype was seen a few times. V gene TRBV7-6 combines with J gene TRBJ1-5; 8 nucleotides match TRBD1. Trimming took 4 bases from V and 4 from J; bases not matched to a gene: 6. This CDR3 contains 15 residues. Germline CDR1 reads SGHVS; CDR2 reads FNYEAQ. The DNA of the CDR3 is TGTGCCAGCAGCTCCGTTACAGGGGGTAATCAGCCCCAGCATTTT. Translated, it gives CASSSVTGGNQPQHF.

In this sample, this clonotype turned up a few times. The gene calls are TRBV11-2 and TRBJ2-1; 8 nucleotides agree with TRBD2. The ends lost 5 bases at V and 8 bases at J; junction bases unmatched: 11. There are 15 residues in the CDR3. CDR1 is SGHAT and CDR2 is FQNNGV in the germline V gene. The CDR3 bases are TGTGCCAGCAGCCGACCGGGGGGGGGTCTCGATGAGCAGTTCTTC. Translating it yields CASSRPGGGLDEQFF.

The chain carries TRBV19 and TRBJ1-2, with 9 bases matching TRBD1. V dropped 5 bases and J dropped 8; count of bases not matched to a gene: 9. CDR1 is LNHDA and CDR2 is SQIVND in the germline V gene (reference sequence). CDR3 size: 14 residues. The CDR3 protein is CASSVPGQGDGYTF. The CDR3 coding sequence is TGTGCCAGTAGTGTCCCGGGACAGGGTGACGGCTACACCTTC.

The chain couples TRBV7-2 to TRBJ1-6; TRBD1 agrees at 8 bases. The CDR3 runs 19 residues. V lost 5 bases and J lost 3; bases outside the gene matches: 15. The germline V gene has CDR1 SGHTA and CDR2 FQGNSA. DNA of the CDR3: TGTGCCAGCAGCGGCCGGGACAGGATCAACTTATTCTATAATTCACCCCTCCACTTT. It translates to CASSGRDRINLFYNSPLHF.

This clonotype was seen more than once but under ten times. The chain combines TRBV6-5 with TRBJ2-1; weak D call: TRBD2 (6 bases). There are 13 residues in the CDR3. With 4 bases removed from V and 8 bases from J, the gap between germline ends came to 12 bases. The germline CDR1 and CDR2 sequences are MNHEY and SVGAGI. Here the CDR3 DNA reads TGTGCCAGCAGTTCGGGACTGAGGGATGAGCAGTTCTTC. Amino acids: CASSSGLRDEQFF.

The genes are TRBV28 and TRBJ1-2; D is possibly TRBD1 (5 bases). Trimming stripped 5 bases from V and 4 bases from J, with 11 bases between. This CDR3 has 13 amino acids. From germline, CDR1 is MDHEN and CDR2 SYDVKM. CDR3: CASSRDRLYGYTF. As DNA, the CDR3 is TGTGCCAGCAGTCGGGACCGACTCTATGGCTACACCTTC.

This clonotype appeared many times. The chain joins TRBV7-8 to TRBJ2-1; D is undetermined. Trimming cost V 5 bases and J 0 bases, with 17 bases left between them. The V gene's germline CDR1 is SGHVS and CDR2 FQNEAQ. This CDR3 comprises 17 residues. The CDR3 loop reads CASSQLGSSSSYNEQFF. Written as DNA, the CDR3 is TGTGCCAGCAGCCAGCTGGGTAGCAGTAGCTCCTACAATGAGCAGTTCTTC.

The chain joins TRBV5-5 to TRBJ2-3; TRBD2 matches at 8 bases. Germline CDR1 and CDR2: SGHKS and YYEKEE (reference sequence). Losses at the gene ends were 4 bases for V and 3 bases for J; bases not matched to a gene: 16. The CDR3 loop spans 18 amino acids. The DNA for the CDR3 is TGTGCCAGCAGCACATTCCCGGGGAGCGGGGGATTAACAGATACGCAGTATTTT. Translation: CASSTFPGSGGLTDTQYF.

In this sample, this clonotype turned up many times. The chain joins TRBV7-6 to TRBJ1-2, with D possibly TRBD1 on 6 matching bases. Germline V lookup: CDR1 SGHVS, CDR2 FNYEAQ. V was clipped by 3 bases and J by 0 bases, with 11 bases between them. The CDR3 loop spans 15 amino acids. CDR3 bases: TGTGCCAGCAGCTTTGGGCAGGGGCCTAACTATGGCTACACCTTC. This gives the protein CASSFGQGPNYGYTF. Combining the CDR3 with reference TRBV7-6 and TRBJ1-2 gives the whole variable domain GAGVSQSPRYKVTKRGQDVALRCDPISGHVSLYWYRQALGQGPEFLTYFNYEAQQDKSGLPNDRFSAERPEGSISTLTIQRTEQRDSAMYRCASSFGQGPNYGYTFGSGTRLTVV.

V is TRBV28 and J is TRBJ1-4; D gene ambiguous. Germline V gene sequence: CDR1 MDHEN, CDR2 SYDVKM. The CDR3 spans 15 residues. Trimming left V 6 bases short and J 1 base short, with 12 bases between. CDR3 in amino acids: CASSPYRGTNEKLFF. CDR3 DNA: TGTGCCAGCAGCCCCTACAGAGGAACTAATGAAAAACTGTTTTTT.

Concerning this clonotype: A read error is possible here, since a much larger clone lies one base away. The chain links TRBV7-9 to TRBJ1-1, with no clear D. This CDR3 contains 16 residues. Germline CDR1 SEHNR, CDR2 FQNEAQ (reference sequence). DNA of the CDR3: TGTGCCGGCAGCTTAGTTGGACGGGGATCCGGCACTGAAGCTTTCTTT. It is translated as CAGSLVGRGSGTEAFF.

This chain joins TRBV12-3 or TRBV12-4 and TRBJ1-2; unclear D gene. Trimming stripped 3 bases from V and 8 bases from J, with 4 bases between. The CDR3 length is 10 residues. The CDR3 sequence is CASSFSGYTF. The CDR3, as DNA: TGTGCCAGCAGTTTTAGCGGCTACACCTTC.

The chain is built from TRBV5-1 and TRBJ2-1; TRBD2 might be the D (6 bases). The V end lost 5 bases, the J end lost 10 bases, and 13 bases lay between the germline ends. Germline V gives CDR1 SGHRS, CDR2 YFSETQ. The CDR3 loop spans 12 amino acids. CDR3 coding DNA: TGCGCCAGCAGGCGGACGGAGGGAGAGCAGTTCTTC. Its translation: CASRRTEGEQFF.

The CDR3 reads CAIRFPDRGPGNTIYF. CDR3 DNA sequence: TGTGCCATCAGGTTCCCGGACAGGGGGCCGGGAAACACCATATATTTT. The genes are TRBV10-3 and TRBJ1-3, with 11 bases aligning to TRBD1. CDR1 and CDR2 (germline): ENHRY, SYGVKD. The CDR3 sequence is 16 residues long. The ends lost 6 bases at V and 4 bases at J; junction bases unmatched: 8.

V is TRBV27 and J is TRBJ2-4; TRBD1 agrees at 9 bases. CDR3 length: 15 amino acids. J was trimmed by 5 bases and V by 6 bases; bases with no gene match: 8. Germline V gene data show CDR1 as MNHEY and CDR2 as SMNVEV (reference sequence). The DNA of the CDR3 is TGTGCCAGCAGCTCATGGCGGGACAGGGAAAACATTCAGTACTTC. Translated: CASSSWRDRENIQYF.

The genes are TRBV27 and TRBJ1-5; 7 bases fit TRBD1. V shed 7 bases and J 12 bases; nucleotides not matched to a gene: 9. The germline V gene has CDR1 MNHEY and CDR2 SMNVEV (reference sequence). This CDR3 has 12 amino acids. For the CDR3, the DNA is TGTGCCAGCATAGGGGGCTCGGGGCACCAGCATTTT. Translation gives CASIGGSGHQHF.

This clonotype was seen just once. One junction end disagrees with the germline gene, perhaps due to a read error. This chain uses TRBV12-3 or TRBV12-4 with TRBJ1-6, with TRBD1 as a possible D gene (6 bases). The CDR3 is made up of 16 amino acids. CDR3: CANSEGGRMYNSPLHF. In DNA form, the CDR3 reads TGTGCCAACAGTGAGGGGGGGAGGATGTATAATTCACCCCTCCACTTT.

The chain couples TRBV5-1 to TRBJ2-1; 7 nucleotides line up with TRBD1. The CDR3 consists of 16 residues. Germline V gives CDR1 SGHRS, CDR2 YFSETQ. Trimming took 0 bases from V and 0 from J; bases not matched to a gene: 3. DNA for the CDR3: TGCGCCAGCAGCTTGGTTAGGGGGCCCTCCTACAATGAGCAGTTCTTC. Amino acid sequence: CASSLVRGPSYNEQFF.

This clonotype was seen ten or more times. V is TRBV7-2 and J is TRBJ2-7, with 7 bases lining up with TRBD2. The CDR3 loop spans 14 amino acids. Losses at the gene ends were 5 bases for V and 0 bases for J; bases not matched to a gene: 4. The germline CDR1 and CDR2 sequences are SGHTA and FQGNSA. The CDR3, as DNA: TGTGCCAGCAGCCACCCGGGGGGCTCCTACGAGCAGTACTTC. Its translation: CASSHPGGSYEQYF.

V usage is TRBV7-9 and J usage is TRBJ2-7; tentatively, D is TRBD1 (6 bases). Germline lookup yields CDR1 SEHNR and CDR2 FQNEAQ (reference sequence). The CDR3 covers 15 residues. The V gene lost 5 bases and the J gene lost 2 bases, with 16 bases spanning the gap. The CDR3 DNA reads as TGTGCCAGCAGCCCCCCCGGGACACTACCCTACGAGCAGTACTTC. Residues: CASSPPGTLPYEQYF. Full variable domain (outside the CDR3, taken from reference TRBV7-9 and TRBJ2-7): DTGVSQNPRHKITKRGQNVTFRCDPISEHNRLYWYRQTLGQGPEFLTYFQNEAQLEKSRLLSDRFSAERPKGSFSTLEIQRTEQGDSAMYLCASSPPGTLPYEQYFGPGTRLTVT.

The CDR3 here is CASSPLAGLNTEAFF. Here the CDR3 DNA reads TGTGCCAGCAGCCCGTTAGCGGGGTTGAACACTGAAGCTTTCTTT. The gene calls are TRBV7-9 and TRBJ1-1; D unresolved. V dropped 5 bases and J dropped 0 bases, with 13 bases sitting between them. CDR3 size: 15 residues. Germline CDR1 is SEHNR and CDR2 is FQNEAQ (reference sequence).

This clonotype has more than one count but fewer than ten. This chain joins TRBV12-3 or TRBV12-4 and TRBJ2-1; D is possibly TRBD2 (6 bases). CDR3 length equals 16 residues. Trimming removed 5 bases at V and 5 bases at J, with 19 bases between. In DNA form, the CDR3 reads TGTGCCAGCAGTGTGCCCCTGACTAGGGGCAACAATGAGCAGTTCTTC. Its translation is CASSVPLTRGNNEQFF.

This chain links TRBV12-3 or TRBV12-4 with TRBJ1-4; D is uncertain. The CDR3 has 14 amino acids. V was cut by 2 bases and J by 5 bases, with 9 bases left in between. This CDR3 reads CASSLKVANEKLFF. The DNA of the CDR3 is TGTGCCAGCAGTTTAAAGGTGGCGAATGAAAAACTGTTTTTT.

This chain links TRBV3-1 with TRBJ1-2; no firm D call. Between the trimmed V and J ends, which lost 5 bases and 8 bases, there was a span of 12 bases. The CDR3 spans 12 residues. CDR1 and CDR2 (germline): LGHDT, YNNKEL (reference sequence). The CDR3 nucleotides are TGTGCCAGCAGCGGAGAAGGGTTCGGCTACACCTTC. Its translation is CASSGEGFGYTF. The variable domain in full, with the rest retrieved from reference TRBV3-1 and TRBJ1-2, is DTAVSQTPKYLVTQMGNDKSIKCEQNLGHDTMYWYKQDSKKFLKIMFSYNNKELIINETVPNRFSPKSPDKAHLNLHINSLELGDSAVYFCASSGEGFGYTFGSGTRLTVV.

This clonotype was counted at least ten times. The chain combines TRBV5-4 with TRBJ2-1; TRBD2 agrees at 8 bases. There are 16 residues in the CDR3. Germline trimming cut 0 bases from V and 2 bases from J; bases unmatched to any gene: 4. Germline CDR1 reads SGHNT; CDR2 reads YYREEE (reference sequence). Here the CDR3 DNA reads TGTGCCAGCAGCTTGGAAATAGCGGGGACCTACAATGAGCAGTTCTTC. Protein: CASSLEIAGTYNEQFF. Variable domain in full (rest from reference TRBV5-4 and TRBJ2-1): ETGVTQSPTHLIKTRGQQVTLRCSSQSGHNTVSWYQQALGQGPQFIFQYYREEENGRGNFPPRFSGLQFPNYSSELNVNALELDDSALYLCASSLEIAGTYNEQFFGPGTRLTVL.